The 25 T cell receptor beta chains in this list originate from one sample, sequenced in a study of blood T cell repertoires in COVID-19. Generated by immunoSEQ multiplex PCR, the TCRdb table keeps only in-frame clones and is missing some. The table records about 75,000 clones, 85% to 90% of them present only once. Sequenced input: peripheral blood. The receptors were gathered from a human donor in a cohort sampled during active COVID-19.

The rearrangement links TRBV5-1 to TRBJ2-5; 8 bases map to TRBD2. The V gene's germline CDR1 is SGHRS and CDR2 YFSETQ. This CDR3 comprises 16 residues. After removal of 1 base from V and 1 base from J, the junction contained 6 bases not matched to a gene. CDR3 sequence: CASSLSRGGSQETQYF. The CDR3 DNA sequence: TGCGCCAGCAGCTTGAGTCGGGGGGGATCCCAAGAGACCCAGTACTTC. The variable domain in full, completed from reference TRBV5-1 and TRBJ2-5, reads KAGVTQTPRYLIKTRGQQVTLSCSPISGHRSVSWYQQTPGQGLQFLFEYFSETQRNKGNFPGRFSGRQFSNSRSEMNVSTLELGDSALYLCASSLSRGGSQETQYFGPGTRLLVL.

The gene calls are TRBV29-1 and TRBJ2-7; D might be TRBD2 (6 bases). CDR1 is SQVTM and CDR2 is ANQGSEA in the germline V gene. V lost 7 bases and J lost 7, with 20 bases in between. The CDR3 loop spans 13 amino acids. The CDR3 bases are TGCAGCGCTCCGGGATTTCAAGGAGGGGAGCAGTACTTC. Translating gives CSAPGFQGGEQYF.

V and J are TRBV7-2 and TRBJ1-1; tentatively, D is TRBD1 (6 bases). Germline V lookup: CDR1 SGHTA, CDR2 FQGNSA. V lost 5 bases, J lost 1 base, and 14 bases lay in between. The CDR3 consists of 15 residues. CDR3 DNA: TGTGCCAGCAGCGGAGGTGGGGGCTGGAACACTGAAGCTTTCTTT. It specifies CASSGGGGWNTEAFF.

The chain carries TRBV19 and TRBJ1-2; TRBD1 matches 7 bases. Trimming took 4 bases from V and 8 from J; bases not matched to a gene: 10. Germline loops: CDR1 LNHDA, CDR2 SQIVND (reference sequence). The CDR3 extends over 14 amino acids. The CDR3 region is CASSTAGGSRGYTF. The CDR3 region has the DNA TGTGCCAGTAGTACGGCAGGGGGATCCAGAGGCTACACCTTC.

The V call is TRBV2, the J call TRBJ1-6; D unclear. The CDR3 is 13 amino acids. CDR1 and CDR2 from the germline V gene are SNHLY and FYNNEI. Trimming stripped 10 bases from V and 3 bases from J, with 10 bases between. CDR3 DNA sequence: TGTGCCACCACGGGAGACTATAATTCACCCCTCCACTTT. Amino acid sequence: CATTGDYNSPLHF.

In its sample, this clone was seen once. V gene TRBV4-3 combines with J gene TRBJ2-1; tentative D call: TRBD2 (5 bases). The V gene lost 0 bases and the J gene lost 2 bases, with 11 bases spanning the gap. Germline CDR1 LGHNA, CDR2 YSLEER. The CDR3 runs to 16 residues. CDR3 DNA sequence: TGCGCCAGCAGCCAAGATAGAGGGAGTACCTACAATGAGCAGTTCTTC. Its protein product is CASSQDRGSTYNEQFF.

V usage is TRBV7-2 and J usage is TRBJ1-4; no clear D gene. Germline lookup yields CDR1 SGHTA and CDR2 FQGNSA. The V gene lost 1 base and the J gene lost 3 bases, with 9 bases spanning the gap. This CDR3 has 15 residues. The CDR3 sequence: CASSLERGANEKLFF. The CDR3 bases are TGTGCCAGCAGCTTAGAAAGAGGTGCTAATGAAAAACTGTTTTTT.

On this clone: This sample also contains other DNA sequences that code for the same CDR3. The V and J genes are TRBV19 and TRBJ1-5; D is unresolved. The CDR3 is made up of 15 amino acids. CDR1 and CDR2 (germline): LNHDA, SQIVND (reference sequence). Trimming left V 3 bases short and J 0 bases short, with 9 bases between. CDR3 sequence (DNA): TGTGCCAGTAGTATCGCCGGGGATAGCAATCAGCCCCAGCATTTT. This encodes CASSIAGDSNQPQHF.

The chain links TRBV5-6 to TRBJ1-2, with D tentatively TRBD1 (6 bases). CDR3 length: 15 residues. CDR1 and CDR2 (germline): SGHDT, YYEEEE. Trimming stripped 4 bases from V and 3 bases from J, with 16 bases between. The CDR3 region is CASSLGKTGDYGYTF. The CDR3 nucleotides read TGTGCCAGCAGCCTCGGAAAGACAGGAGACTATGGCTACACCTTC.

V and J are TRBV27 and TRBJ1-6; TRBD1 agrees at 7 bases. The V and J ends lost 8 bases and 5 bases, in that order; junction bases with no gene match: 6. Germline assignment: CDR1 MNHEY and CDR2 SMNVEV (reference sequence). The CDR3 length is 14 residues. CDR3 DNA: TGTGCCAGCGGAGGACAGGCTAATAATTCACCCCTCCACTTT. Its protein is CASGGQANNSPLHF.

This chain links TRBV25-1 with TRBJ2-3; the match to TRBD2 covers 12 bases. The CDR3 totals 18 residues. Trimming removed 1 base from V and 5 bases from J; junction bases left unmatched: 10. From germline, CDR1 is MGHDK and CDR2 SYGVNS. DNA for the CDR3: TGTGCCAGCAGTGAATGGCTAGCGGGAGGGCAAGTTATAGATACGCAGTATTTT. Its translation is CASSEWLAGGQVIDTQYF.

The chain carries TRBV28 and TRBJ2-3; D unresolved. V was trimmed by 8 bases and J by 0 bases, leaving 3 bases between them. Germline values: CDR1 MDHEN, CDR2 SYDVKM. This CDR3 is 11 amino acids long. For the CDR3, the DNA is TGTGCCAGCCAAAGCACAGATACGCAGTATTTT. It codes for CASQSTDTQYF.

The rearrangement joins TRBV4-1 to TRBJ2-1, with 8 bases aligning to TRBD2. Germline lookup yields CDR1 MGHRA and CDR2 YSYEKL. The CDR3 totals 16 residues. With 5 bases clipped from V and 0 bases from J, the junction kept 6 bases outside the gene matches. CDR3 nucleotide sequence: TGCGCCAGCAGCTCGCTGGCGGGGGGCTCCTACAATGAGCAGTTCTTC. Protein sequence: CASSSLAGGSYNEQFF.

This clone appeared a few times. The chain has TRBV3-1 (or the pseudogene TRBV3-2) and TRBJ1-6; no clear D. V shed 4 bases and J shed 7 bases, with 11 bases lying between them. CDR3 length: 14 amino acids. From germline, CDR1 is LGHDT and CDR2 YNNKEL (reference sequence). In DNA, the CDR3 is TGTGCCAGCAGCCCCACGGCGGAGAATTCACCCCTCCACTTT. Translation: CASSPTAENSPLHF.

V gene TRBV15 combines with J gene TRBJ2-1; the match to TRBD1 covers 11 bases. V lost 8 bases, J lost 6 bases, and 6 bases stayed unmatched. This CDR3 is 14 amino acids long. Germline V lookup: CDR1 LNHNV, CDR2 YYDKDF (reference sequence). The CDR3 spells CATGRTGGINEQFF. The CDR3 region has the DNA TGTGCCACCGGGCGGACAGGGGGCATCAATGAGCAGTTCTTC.

The rearrangement joins TRBV4-1 to TRBJ2-4; possible D gene TRBD1, 6 bases. V was clipped by 0 bases and J by 7 bases, with 7 bases between them. The CDR3 extends over 13 amino acids. The V gene's germline CDR1 is MGHRA and CDR2 YSYEKL. The CDR3 here is CASSQDQGNIQYF. The DNA for the CDR3 is TGCGCCAGCAGCCAAGATCAGGGGAACATTCAGTACTTC.

The V call is TRBV5-4, the J call TRBJ1-2; 9 nucleotides agree with TRBD1. J gave up 3 bases and V 4 bases, and 4 bases lay outside the gene matches. The CDR3 contains 14 residues. CDR1 SGHNT and CDR2 YYREEE come from the germline V gene (reference sequence). Written as DNA, the CDR3 is TGTGCCAGCAGCCGCGACAGGGGGGACTATGGCTACACCTTC. Protein product: CASSRDRGDYGYTF.

CDR3 sequence: CASSLREGGGNTIYF. The CDR3, as DNA: TGTGCCAGCAGTTTAAGGGAAGGAGGAGGAAACACCATATATTTT. The chain is built from TRBV27 and TRBJ1-3; D is ambiguous. Looked up from germline, CDR1 is MNHEY and CDR2 is SMNVEV (reference sequence). Between the trimmed V and J ends, which lost 2 bases and 4 bases, there was a span of 12 bases. This CDR3 spans 15 amino acids.

The chain has TRBV5-8 and TRBJ2-1, with 9 nucleotides matching TRBD2. The germline gives CDR1 SGHTS, CDR2 YDEGEE. Losses at the gene ends were 0 bases for V and 1 base for J; bases not matched to a gene: 5. The CDR3 covers 17 residues. The DNA for the CDR3 is TGTGCCAGCAGCTTGGGGATAGCGGGGGTATCCTACAATGAGCAGTTCTTC. Protein product: CASSLGIAGVSYNEQFF.

The chain uses TRBV5-5 and TRBJ1-5; D gene unclear. The CDR3 totals 13 residues. V shed 3 bases and J shed 5 bases, with 9 bases lying between them. Per germline, CDR1 SGHKS and CDR2 YYEKEE (reference sequence). For the CDR3, the DNA is TGTGCCAGCAGCTCACCCTACTATCAGCCCCAGCATTTT. Translation: CASSSPYYQPQHF.

The chain joins TRBV3-1 (or the pseudogene TRBV3-2) to TRBJ2-2; TRBD2 aligns across 9 bases. This CDR3 is built from 23 residues. J was trimmed by 1 base and V by 4 bases; bases with no gene match: 25. CDR1 is LGHDT and CDR2 is YNNKEL in the germline V gene (reference sequence). The CDR3 DNA is TGTGCCAGCAGCCGCTTCCCCCCCAGTTCTAGCGGGACCGGAAGTTTGAACACCGGGGAGCTGTTTTTT. Translating it yields CASSRFPPSSSGTGSLNTGELFF.

The rearrangement links TRBV12-3 or TRBV12-4 to TRBJ1-2, with unresolved D. V was clipped by 6 bases and J by 3 bases, with 8 bases between them. The CDR3 length is 12 residues. This CDR3 is CASSPGYYGYTF. In DNA form, the CDR3 reads TGTGCCAGCAGCCCCGGGTACTATGGCTACACCTTC.

This chain uses TRBV7-2 with TRBJ1-2, with a possible D match to TRBD1 (6 bases). There are 15 residues in the CDR3. Germline-derived CDR1 and CDR2 are SGHTA and FQGNSA. V gave up 2 bases and J gave up 0 bases, with 10 bases separating them. This CDR3 is CASSLQGHTNYGYTF. CDR3 nucleotide sequence: TGTGCCAGCAGCTTACAGGGACACACTAACTATGGCTACACCTTC.

The chain combines TRBV27 with TRBJ2-7, with 10 nucleotides matching TRBD1. V trimming: 6 bases; J trimming: 8 bases; junction bases outside the gene matches: 13. There are 15 residues in the CDR3. Germline V gives CDR1 MNHEY, CDR2 SMNVEV (reference sequence). CDR3 sequence (DNA): TGTGCCAGCAGACCAACCCGGGACAGGGGATCCAAGCAGTACTTC. Encoded protein: CASRPTRDRGSKQYF.

The chain combines TRBV7-2 with TRBJ2-5, with TRBD2 matching over 14 bases. In germline, CDR1 is SGHTA, CDR2 FQGNSA. V was clipped by 5 bases and J by 5 bases; unmatched bases: 7. The CDR3 runs 16 residues. The CDR3 DNA sequence: TGTGCCAGCAGCGCCCGACTAGCGGGGGGGCGGGAGACCCAGTACTTC. As protein: CASSARLAGGRETQYF.